What follows are 30 T cell receptor beta chains derived from one specimen sequenced in a study of blood T cell repertoires in COVID-19 (dated by TCRdb to 2019 to 2021). Library preparation employed the immunoSEQ multiplex PCR assay. In TCRdb, the immuneACCESS table is reduced to in-frame sequences with V and J assigned. These tables do not hold every clone; where another copy was compared, an unresolved V gene accounts for under half, and the others remain unexplained. The sample contains about 350,000 clones, about 90% of them found a single time. The biggest ten clones account for roughly 0.94% of the sample. The specimen was PBMCs or T cells enriched from blood (not recorded which). The receptor set was obtained from a woman aged 25 to 39 who had recovered from COVID-19.

The chain links TRBV2 to TRBJ1-4; 8 positions agree with TRBD1. This CDR3 region has 16 residues. CDR1 is SNHLY and CDR2 is FYNNEI in the germline V gene. Losses at the gene ends were 6 bases for V and 6 bases for J; bases not matched to a gene: 12. CDR3 DNA sequence: TGTGCCAGCAGGGACCGGACAGGGACAATCTATGAAAAACTGTTTTTT. It encodes CASRDRTGTIYEKLFF.

The gene calls are TRBV9 and TRBJ2-2, with unresolved D. The CDR3 spans 15 residues. V was clipped by 0 bases and J by 4 bases, with 10 bases between them. Germline loops: CDR1 SGDLS, CDR2 YYNGEE. The CDR3 region is CASSVALTVTGELFF. CDR3 DNA sequence: TGTGCCAGCAGCGTAGCTCTTACTGTCACCGGGGAGCTGTTTTTT.

The chain is built from TRBV9 and TRBJ1-2; the D is unclear. CDR3 length: 12 residues. Germline CDR1 SGDLS, CDR2 YYNGEE. The V and J ends lost 4 bases and 6 bases respectively, with 10 bases between them. The CDR3 region is CASSRRADGYTF. In DNA form, the CDR3 reads TGTGCCAGCAGCCGGCGGGCGGATGGCTACACCTTC.

This chain joins TRBV5-1 and TRBJ2-7; 7 bases are a match to TRBD1. The germline V gene encodes CDR1 SGHRS and CDR2 YFSETQ. With V trimmed by 2 bases and J by 3 bases, 5 bases remained unmatched. The CDR3 is 14 residues long. This CDR3 reads CASSLRQGDYEQYF. In DNA, the CDR3 is TGCGCCAGCAGCTTACGGCAGGGGGACTACGAGCAGTACTTC.

The CDR3 DNA reads TGTGCCTGGAGTGTCAGAGGATTAGGACAGGGTTTTAGGAATGAGCAGTTCTTC. It translates to CAWSVRGLGQGFRNEQFF. This sequence joins TRBV30 and TRBJ2-1; TRBD1 matches 8 bases. V was pared by 0 bases and J by 7 bases, with 17 bases of the junction left unmatched. Germline V gene data show CDR1 as GTSNPN and CDR2 as SVGIG (reference sequence). The CDR3 spans 18 residues.

The genes are TRBV19 and TRBJ2-6; 7 nucleotides align to TRBD1. Losses at the gene ends were 6 bases for V and 2 bases for J; bases not matched to a gene: 4. Germline V gene sequence: CDR1 LNHDA, CDR2 SQIVND (reference sequence). This CDR3 is built from 15 residues. The CDR3 coding sequence is TGTGCCAGTAGGAACAGGGGTGCTGGGGCCAACGTCCTGACTTTC. It translates to CASRNRGAGANVLTF.

The chain has TRBV18 and TRBJ1-1; 9 nucleotides match TRBD1. After removal of 3 bases from V and 7 bases from J, the junction contained 3 bases not matched to a gene. Germline assignment: CDR1 KGHSH and CDR2 LQKENI. This CDR3 has 13 residues. The CDR3, as DNA: TGTGCCAGCTCACCCGGGACAGGGATTGAAGCTTTCTTT. Residues: CASSPGTGIEAFF.

This sequence joins TRBV19 and TRBJ1-1, with a weak D call TRBD1 (5 bases). Germline loops: CDR1 LNHDA, CDR2 SQIVND (reference sequence). V dropped 5 bases and J dropped 7 bases, with 20 bases sitting between them. There are 15 residues in the CDR3. Here the CDR3 DNA reads TGTGCCAGTAGTCTCGAAGGGTGGGGCGCGAGTGAAGCTTTCTTT. Translation gives CASSLEGWGASEAFF.

Worth noting for this clone: The junction and the germline gene differ at one end; a read error may be behind it. This chain connects TRBV14 to TRBJ1-5; D unresolved. Per the germline V gene, CDR1 is SGHDN and CDR2 is FVKESK. The CDR3 totals 15 residues. CDR3 coding DNA: TGTGCCAGCAGCTCCCCTGGGAGGGCAAATCCCCCCCGGCATTTT. Protein: CASSSPGRANPPRHF. The full variable domain, its missing parts supplied by reference TRBV14 and TRBJ1-5, is EAGVTQFPSHSVIEKGQTVTLRCDPISGHDNLYWYRRVMGKEIKFLLHFVKESKQDESGMPNNRFLAERTGGTYSTLKVQPAELEDSGVYFCASSSPGRANPPRHFGDGTRLSIL.

The chain has TRBV2 and TRBJ2-3; TRBD2 might be the D (6 bases). Germline V gives CDR1 SNHLY, CDR2 FYNNEI. V lost 5 bases and J lost 8, with 20 bases in between. This CDR3 has 15 amino acids. The CDR3 DNA sequence: TGTGCCAGCAGTATCCGGACCGCAGCGGAGGGTACGCAGTATTTT. Its translation: CASSIRTAAEGTQYF.

This clone was seen repeatedly, ten times or more. The genes are TRBV19 and TRBJ2-2; possibly TRBD2 for D (7 bases). Germline V lookup: CDR1 LNHDA, CDR2 SQIVND (reference sequence). CDR3 length equals 16 residues. V was shortened by 3 bases and J by 1 base, with 12 bases between the two germline ends. For the CDR3, the DNA is TGTGCCAGTAGTATTACAGGGAGGGGGAACACCGGGGAGCTGTTTTTT. Translating gives CASSITGRGNTGELFF.

The gene calls are TRBV6-6 and TRBJ2-1, with D perhaps TRBD1 (6 bases). Looked up from germline, CDR1 is MNHNY and CDR2 is SVGAGI (reference sequence). Trimming took off 5 bases at V and 1 base at J, with 12 bases between the two ends. The CDR3 totals 15 residues. This chain's CDR3 is CASSARRGSYNEQFF. In nucleotides, the CDR3 is TGTGCCAGCAGTGCCCGCAGGGGATCCTACAATGAGCAGTTCTTC.

The chain combines TRBV12-5 with TRBJ1-2; TRBD1 matches 7 bases. J lost 6 bases, V lost 4 bases, and 14 bases had no gene match. CDR3 length equals 16 residues. Germline V gene lookup returns CDR1 LGHNT and CDR2 FRNRAP. The CDR3 nucleotides read TGTGCTAGTGGTTCGATCACCGGGACAGCCCTAAATGGCTACACCTTC. It is translated as CASGSITGTALNGYTF. The full variable domain, rest sourced from reference TRBV12-5 and TRBJ1-2, is DARVTQTPRHKVTEMGQEVTMRCQPILGHNTVFWYRQTMMQGLELLAYFRNRAPLDDSGMPKDRFSAEMPDATLATLKIQPSEPRDSAVYFCASGSITGTALNGYTFGSGTRLTVV.

The V call is TRBV5-1, the J call TRBJ2-5, with a weak D call TRBD2 (7 bases). Germline loops: CDR1 SGHRS, CDR2 YFSETQ. The V end was cut by 2 bases, the J end by 3 bases, with 14 bases between. This CDR3 has 15 residues. The CDR3 here is CASSFSQGTKETQYF. The CDR3 region has the DNA TGCGCCAGCAGCTTTTCCCAGGGGACTAAAGAGACCCAGTACTTC.

This clone was detected only a few times. This chain uses TRBV3-1 (or the pseudogene TRBV3-2) with TRBJ1-1, with D tentatively TRBD1 (5 bases). Germline V gene data show CDR1 as LGHDT and CDR2 as YNNKEL (reference sequence). This CDR3 comprises 16 residues. V was clipped by 1 base and J by 6 bases, with 18 bases between them. CDR3 amino acids: CASSQVRVSGLAEAFF. The CDR3 DNA sequence: TGTGCCAGCAGCCAAGTCAGGGTGAGTGGTCTAGCTGAAGCTTTCTTT.

This clone was counted a few times. The genes are TRBV30 and TRBJ2-7, with 7 bases identical to TRBD1. V was pared by 5 bases and J by 2 bases, with 3 bases of the junction left unmatched. The CDR3 spans 12 residues. CDR1 is GTSNPN and CDR2 is SVGIG in the germline V gene (reference sequence). The CDR3 DNA follows: TGTGCCTGGCAGACAGGGACCTACGAGCAGTACTTC. Translation gives CAWQTGTYEQYF.

This sequence joins TRBV19 and TRBJ1-2; TRBD1 is a possible D gene (5 bases). There are 16 residues in the CDR3. Germline CDR1 and CDR2: LNHDA and SQIVND (reference sequence). Trimming cost V 4 bases and J 3 bases, with 18 bases left between them. The CDR3 spells CASSKDTAKVDYGYTF. The CDR3 region has the DNA TGTGCCAGTAGTAAGGACACGGCCAAGGTTGACTATGGCTACACCTTC.

The J gene is TRBJ2-2, the V gene TRBV1; TRBD2 reflects the table's D call only, with no check against the DNA. TRBV1 has pseudogene status. CDR3 size: 18 residues. The CDR3 loop reads CTSSQDLETSGGTGELFF. Here the CDR3 DNA reads TGCACCAGCAGCCAAGATCTAGAGACTAGCGGGGGGACCGGGGAGCTGTTTTTT.

This clone turned up a few times. The chain combines TRBV29-1 with TRBJ2-7; weak D call: TRBD1 (5 bases). The CDR3 consists of 11 residues. Germline-derived CDR1 and CDR2 are SQVTM and ANQGSEA. Trimming took off 7 bases at V and 3 bases at J, with 10 bases between the two ends. The CDR3 reads CSARQFYEQYF. In nucleotides, the CDR3 is TGCAGCGCAAGACAGTTCTACGAGCAGTACTTC.

This clone has more than one count but fewer than ten. J is TRBJ1-2 and V is TRBV21-1; the table's D gene call, TRBD1, was not cross checked with the DNA. TRBV21-1 is labeled a pseudogene. This CDR3 spans 17 amino acids. CDR3 loop: CASSNTVDREKFYGYTF. In DNA, the CDR3 is TGTGCCAGCAGCAATACGGTCGACAGGGAGAAGTTCTATGGCTACACCTTC.

This clone was seen a single time. This chain joins TRBV6-5 and TRBJ1-2; 7 positions match TRBD1. Germline values: CDR1 MNHEY, CDR2 SVGAGI. V dropped 7 bases and J dropped 5; count of bases not matched to a gene: 13. This CDR3 is built from 15 residues. The CDR3 spells CASTPRRGQHYGYTF. The CDR3 region has the DNA TGTGCCAGCACCCCGAGGAGGGGGCAGCATTATGGCTACACCTTC.

This chain connects TRBV11-2 to TRBJ2-5, with D possibly being TRBD2 (6 bases). The CDR3 runs 15 residues. Germline CDR1 SGHAT, CDR2 FQNNGV. Trimming removed 5 bases from V and 5 bases from J, with 18 bases in between. The CDR3 region is CASSHRAPGVETQYF. The CDR3 region has the DNA TGTGCCAGCAGCCACCGGGCCCCGGGGGTGGAGACCCAGTACTTC.

The chain carries TRBV6-6 and TRBJ1-6; D is perhaps TRBD1 (5 bases). V was shortened by 5 bases and J by 1 base, with 15 bases between the two germline ends. The CDR3 is 17 amino acids. The germline CDR1 and CDR2 sequences are MNHNY and SVGAGI (reference sequence). CDR3 bases: TGTGCCAGCAGTCCAAACTTTCAGGGTTCCTATAATTCACCCCTCCACTTT. This sequence encodes CASSPNFQGSYNSPLHF.

The chain is built from TRBV9 and TRBJ2-3; TRBD2 aligns across 10 bases. Germline V gives CDR1 SGDLS, CDR2 YYNGEE. The V gene end was trimmed by 3 bases and the J gene end by 5 bases; junction bases not matched to a gene: 9. This CDR3 spans 16 amino acids. Here the CDR3 DNA reads TGTGCCAGCAGCGCCTCAGCGGGGGGGCCGGTAGATACGCAGTATTTT. It encodes CASSASAGGPVDTQYF.

This chain joins TRBV6-5 and TRBJ1-1, with 7 bases matching TRBD1. V lost 8 bases and J lost 0; bases outside the gene matches: 9. Germline CDR1 MNHEY, CDR2 SVGAGI. The CDR3 has 15 amino acids. The CDR3 nucleotides are TGTGCCAGCTTTAGACAGGGTGGGGTGAACACTGAAGCTTTCTTT. As protein: CASFRQGGVNTEAFF.

The V call is TRBV6-1, the J call TRBJ1-2; D might be TRBD1 (6 bases). Trimming removed 0 bases from V and 1 base from J, with 6 bases in between. The CDR3 extends over 14 amino acids. Germline lookup yields CDR1 MNHNS and CDR2 SASEGT. The CDR3 DNA reads as TGTGCCAGCAGTGAAGCCAGGGGTAACTATGGCTACACCTTC. It encodes CASSEARGNYGYTF.

The chain recombines TRBV30 with TRBJ1-1; a possible D gene is TRBD1 (5 bases). Per germline, CDR1 GTSNPN and CDR2 SVGIG (reference sequence). V lost 0 bases and J 3 bases, leaving 11 bases between the germline ends. This CDR3 region has 14 residues. The CDR3: CAWSVGALHTEAFF. The CDR3 nucleotides read TGTGCCTGGAGTGTAGGGGCTCTGCACACTGAAGCTTTCTTT.

V usage is TRBV5-1 and J usage is TRBJ2-3, with D uncertain. Germline V CDR1 and CDR2: SGHRS, YFSETQ. Trimming took 0 bases from V and 5 from J, leaving 10 bases between them. CDR3 length: 14 residues. In DNA, the CDR3 is TGCGCCAGCAGCTTGGCTGTGGTCGGAGATACGCAGTATTTT. It specifies CASSLAVVGDTQYF.

This chain uses TRBV3-1 (or the pseudogene TRBV3-2) with TRBJ2-7, with D perhaps TRBD1 (5 bases). The CDR3 consists of 15 residues. V gave up 0 bases and J gave up 4 bases, with 13 bases separating them. CDR1 is LGHDT, CDR2 YNNKEL, per germline (reference sequence). CDR3 protein: CASSQEPGRYYEQYF. Written as DNA, the CDR3 is TGTGCCAGCAGCCAAGAGCCAGGGCGCTATTACGAGCAGTACTTC.

The chain is built from TRBV2 and TRBJ1-2; unclear D gene. V was pared by 3 bases and J by 5 bases, with 16 bases between. CDR3 length equals 15 residues. CDR1 SNHLY and CDR2 FYNNEI come from the germline V gene. This CDR3 reads CASSDHSPTEYGYTF. CDR3 in DNA: TGTGCCAGCAGTGATCATTCCCCCACAGAGTATGGCTACACCTTC.